This T cell receptor (beta chain) emerged from a study of T cells in Graves' hyperthyroidism and ophthalmopathy. Clinical symptoms, serum thyroxine and TRAb, thyroid ultrasound and orbital computed tomography were used for the diagnoses. TCR beta CDR3 region amplification was performed from RNA transcripts. An initial round of RT-PCR targeting the TCR CDR3 relied on the HTBI primer set. TCRdb re-derived calls from the multiplex PCR reads in MiXCR, one entry per CDR3 protein. The sample lists around 660,000 distinct CDR3 sequences, 40% to 55% occurring once. This clonotype was found many times. The antigen is undetermined. Germline lookup yields CDR1 SGHTA and CDR2 FQGTGA. Between the trimmed V and J ends, which lost 5 bases and 7 bases, there was a span of 12 bases. CDR3 length: 14 amino acids. General study points: Most thyroid clonotypes with frequency above 0.001 were detected in blood. Ophthalmopathy and stable hyperthyroidism were separated by a 13 V-J model. The model anticipated ophthalmopathy a median around six months pre-onset.

V is TRBV7-3 and J is TRBJ1-6; D is possibly TRBD1 (5 bases). Sequenced sample: peripheral blood or thyroid tissue (not recorded which). This receptor was obtained from an adult man with Graves' disease, either hyperthyroidism or ophthalmopathy (not recorded which). The CDR3 DNA reads as TGTGCCAGCAGCCTCCGGGACGCCAATTCACCCCTCCACTTT. Translated, it gives CASSLRDANSPLHF.